Given below is one TCR beta chain in context. What it binds is not known. Cells are PBMCs isolated from 10 ml of fresh blood. The record originates from a study of T cells in Graves' hyperthyroidism and ophthalmopathy. Across the study: Prior to any treatment, at the point of initial diagnosis, peripheral blood was collected. Study outcomes and limitations: Most thyroid clonotypes expanded above 0.001 appeared in blood too.

Researchers amplified the TCR beta CDR3 regions from RNA transcripts. A first-round RT-PCR of the TCR CDR3 used the HTBI primer set. MiXCR, run by TCRdb on the multiplex PCR reads, gives a single entry per CDR3 protein. This table has 500,000 or so distinct CDR3 sequences, 15% to 20% appearing once. V lost 4 bases and J 5 bases, leaving 15 bases between the germline ends. Germline V CDR1 and CDR2: MGHRA, YSYEKL. The CDR3 totals 15 residues. This rearrangement joins TRBV4-1 to TRBJ2-1; D is possibly TRBD1 (6 bases). The clonotype was recovered from a woman younger than 45 with Graves' ophthalmopathy. The specimen sequenced was blood. The CDR3 DNA follows: TGCGCCAGCAGCCCCGGACAGAATATTAACAATGAGCAGTTCTTC. The encoded protein is CASSPGQNINNEQFF.